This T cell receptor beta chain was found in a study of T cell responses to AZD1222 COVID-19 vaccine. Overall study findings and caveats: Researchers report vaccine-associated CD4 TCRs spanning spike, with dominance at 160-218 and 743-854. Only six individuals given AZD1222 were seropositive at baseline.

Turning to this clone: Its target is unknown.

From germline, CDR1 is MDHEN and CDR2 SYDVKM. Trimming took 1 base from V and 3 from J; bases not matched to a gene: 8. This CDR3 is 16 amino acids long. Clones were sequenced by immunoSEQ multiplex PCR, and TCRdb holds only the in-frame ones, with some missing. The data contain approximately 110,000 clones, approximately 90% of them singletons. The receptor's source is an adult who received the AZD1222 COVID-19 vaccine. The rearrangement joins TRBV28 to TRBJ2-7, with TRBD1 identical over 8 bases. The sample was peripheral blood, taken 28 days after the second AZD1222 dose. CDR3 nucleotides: TGTGCCAGCAGTTTATCTCTTGAAACAGGGGGCTACGAGCAGTACTTC. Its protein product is CASSLSLETGGYEQYF.